This TCR beta chain was captured by sequencing in a study of OX40 agonist ivuxolimab in advanced cancers. Overall study context: The dose-escalation group included hepatocellular carcinoma, melanoma, renal cell carcinoma and head and neck cancer. Among those treated, three patients had partial responses, one with hepatocellular carcinoma and two with cutaneous melanoma.

Only in-frame clones appear in the TCRdb table, and some are missing; sequencing was by immunoSEQ multiplex PCR. The profile shows roughly 120,000 clones, 85% to 95% of them singletons. It was autoimmune disease history or systemic immunosuppression that excluded patients. Study results and limitations: Researchers report that CD8+ T cells had, on average, more expanded clones than CD4+.

Regarding this clone: Its antigen is unidentified.

Losses at the gene ends were 2 bases for V and 5 bases for J; bases not matched to a gene: 12. From germline, CDR1 is GTSNPN and CDR2 SVGIG (reference sequence). The CDR3 runs 17 residues. J is TRBJ1-4 and V is TRBV30; TRBD1 matches at 9 bases. Material: CD4+ or CD8+ T cells sorted from blood, obtained in a trial of the OX40 agonist ivuxolimab. The clonotype comes from an adult with an advanced solid tumor such as melanoma, head and neck, liver or kidney cancer. The chain's CDR3 is CAWSSPGQGRGNEKLFF. The DNA for the CDR3 is TGTGCCTGGAGTTCCCCGGGACAGGGAAGGGGAAATGAAAAACTGTTTTTT. Drawing the rest from reference TRBV30 and TRBJ1-4, the complete variable domain is SQTIHQWPATLVQPVGSPLSLECTVEGTSNPNLYWYRQAAGRGLQLLFYSVGIGQISSEVPQNLSASRPQDRQFILSSKKLLLSDSGFYLCAWSSPGQGRGNEKLFFGSGTQLSVL.